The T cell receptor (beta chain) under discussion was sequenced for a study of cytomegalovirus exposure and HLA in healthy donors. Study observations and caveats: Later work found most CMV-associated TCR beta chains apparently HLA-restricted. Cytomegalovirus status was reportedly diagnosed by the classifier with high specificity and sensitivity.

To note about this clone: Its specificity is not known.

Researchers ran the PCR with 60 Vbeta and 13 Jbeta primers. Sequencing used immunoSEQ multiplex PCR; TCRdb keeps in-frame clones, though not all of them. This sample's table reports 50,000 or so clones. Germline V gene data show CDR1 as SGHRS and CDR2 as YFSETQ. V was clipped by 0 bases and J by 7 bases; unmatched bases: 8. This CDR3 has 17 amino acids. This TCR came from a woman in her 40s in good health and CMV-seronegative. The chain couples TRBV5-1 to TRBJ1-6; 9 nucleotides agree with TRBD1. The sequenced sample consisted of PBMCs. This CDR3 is CASSLGVQGAVNSPLHF. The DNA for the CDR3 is TGCGCCAGCAGCTTGGGGGTACAGGGGGCCGTGAATTCACCCCTCCACTTT.